This T cell receptor beta chain was recovered during a study of human T cells and chemical hapten exposure. This clonotype was detected a few times. One entry per CDR3 protein results from TCRdb running MiXCR on the RACE reads. Of fewer than 100,000 distinct CDR3 sequences listed, around 10% are singletons. The time point: patch test 2, 6 weeks after DPC sensitization. Treatment: therapeutic diphenylcyclopropenone sensitization with weekly scalp DPC. Sequences were derived from whole blood, sampled in connection with sensitization to the hapten diphenylcyclopropenone (DPC). The sequence came from a man aged 18 to 29 with alopecia areata. Some clones in this sample may be carry-over from other donors' samples.

CDR3 loop: CASSLARASGLYEQYF. In DNA, the CDR3 is TGTGCCAGCAGCTTAGCGCGGGCTAGCGGCTTATACGAGCAGTACTTC. This sequence joins TRBV11-1 and TRBJ2-7; 7 nucleotides agree with TRBD2. The V gene's germline CDR1 is SGHAT and CDR2 FQDESV (reference sequence). The CDR3 contains 16 residues. Germline trimming cut 0 bases from V and 4 bases from J; bases unmatched to any gene: 9.